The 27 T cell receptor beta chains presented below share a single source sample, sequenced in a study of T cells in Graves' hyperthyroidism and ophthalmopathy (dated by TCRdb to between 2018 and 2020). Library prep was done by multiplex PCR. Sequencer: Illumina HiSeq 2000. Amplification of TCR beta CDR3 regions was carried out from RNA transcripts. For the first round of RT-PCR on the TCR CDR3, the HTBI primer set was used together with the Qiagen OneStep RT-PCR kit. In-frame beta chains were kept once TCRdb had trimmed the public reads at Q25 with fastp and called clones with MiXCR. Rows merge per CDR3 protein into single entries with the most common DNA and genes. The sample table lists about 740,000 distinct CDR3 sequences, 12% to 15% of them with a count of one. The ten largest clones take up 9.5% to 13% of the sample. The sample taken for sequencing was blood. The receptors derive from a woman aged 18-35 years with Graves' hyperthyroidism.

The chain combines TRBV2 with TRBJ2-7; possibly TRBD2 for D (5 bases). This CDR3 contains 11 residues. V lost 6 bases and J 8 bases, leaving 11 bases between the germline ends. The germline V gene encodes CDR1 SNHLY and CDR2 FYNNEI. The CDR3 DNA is TGTGCCAGCAGGGGCCGGGGTAAGCAGTACTTC. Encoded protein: CASRGRGKQYF.

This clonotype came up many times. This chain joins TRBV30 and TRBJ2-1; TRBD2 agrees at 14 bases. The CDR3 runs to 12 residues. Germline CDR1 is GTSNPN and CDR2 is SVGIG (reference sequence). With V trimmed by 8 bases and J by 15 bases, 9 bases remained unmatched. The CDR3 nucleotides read TGTGCCGGGGGACTAGCGGGAGAGGTCCTGTTCTTC. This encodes CAGGLAGEVLFF.

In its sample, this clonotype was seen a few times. The CDR3 loop reads CSDGTDNYGYTF. The CDR3 bases are TGCAGCGATGGTACGGACAACTATGGCTACACCTTC. This chain links TRBV29-1 with TRBJ1-2; D not certain. The CDR3 consists of 12 residues. CDR1 and CDR2 from the germline V gene are SQVTM and ANQGSEA. The ends were cut back, 7 bases at V and 2 bases at J, with 11 bases in the middle.

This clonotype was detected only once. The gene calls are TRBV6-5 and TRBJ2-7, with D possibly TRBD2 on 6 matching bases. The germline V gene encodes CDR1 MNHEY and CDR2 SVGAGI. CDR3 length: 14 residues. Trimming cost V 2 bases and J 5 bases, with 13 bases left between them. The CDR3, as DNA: TGTGCCAGCAGTTACGGACTACTCAGGGACGAGCAGTACTTC. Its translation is CASSYGLLRDEQYF.

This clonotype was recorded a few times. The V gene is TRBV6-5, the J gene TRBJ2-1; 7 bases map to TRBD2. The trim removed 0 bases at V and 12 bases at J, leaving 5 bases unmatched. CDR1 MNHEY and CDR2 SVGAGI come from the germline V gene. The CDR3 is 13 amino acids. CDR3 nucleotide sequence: TGTGCCAGCAGTTACTCGAACAGCGGGACGCAGTTCTTC. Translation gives CASSYSNSGTQFF.

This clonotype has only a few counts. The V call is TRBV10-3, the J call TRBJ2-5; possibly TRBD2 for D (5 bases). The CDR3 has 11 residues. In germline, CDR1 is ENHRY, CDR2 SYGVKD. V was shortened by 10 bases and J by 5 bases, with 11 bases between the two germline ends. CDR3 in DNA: TGTGCCACACGGACGGGGGAGACCCAGTACTTC. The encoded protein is CATRTGETQYF.

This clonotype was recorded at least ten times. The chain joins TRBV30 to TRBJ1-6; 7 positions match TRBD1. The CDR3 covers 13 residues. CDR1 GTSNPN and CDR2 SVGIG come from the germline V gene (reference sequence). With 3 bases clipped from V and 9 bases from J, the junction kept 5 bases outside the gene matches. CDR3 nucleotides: TGTGCCTGGAGCGGACAGGCGGGTTCACCCCTCCACTTT. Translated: CAWSGQAGSPLHF.

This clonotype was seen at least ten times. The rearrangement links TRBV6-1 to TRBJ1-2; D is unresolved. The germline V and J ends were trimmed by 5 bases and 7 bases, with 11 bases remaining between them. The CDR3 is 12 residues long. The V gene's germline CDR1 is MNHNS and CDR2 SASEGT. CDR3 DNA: TGTGCCAGCAGTTATGCCGCCGGTGGCTACACCTTC. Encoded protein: CASSYAAGGYTF.

The CDR3 DNA reads as TGTGCCAGCAGTGAAGCGACAGGGCCCTACGAGCAGTACTTC. Its protein is CASSEATGPYEQYF. The rearrangement joins TRBV6-1 to TRBJ2-7; 7 bases are shared with TRBD1. From germline, CDR1 is MNHNS and CDR2 SASEGT. The CDR3 contains 14 residues. The junction had 1 base not matched to a gene; V was cut back by 0 bases and J by 2 bases.

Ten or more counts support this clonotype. CDR3 residues: CASSLGTSSYNEQFF. The CDR3 DNA sequence: TGTGCCAGCAGCTTGGGGACGTCTTCCTACAATGAGCAGTTCTTC. This chain uses TRBV11-2 with TRBJ2-1; tentatively, D is TRBD1 or TRBD2 (5 bases each). Looked up from germline, CDR1 is SGHAT and CDR2 is FQNNGV. V was cut by 3 bases and J by 1 base, with 10 bases left in between. The CDR3 contains 15 residues.

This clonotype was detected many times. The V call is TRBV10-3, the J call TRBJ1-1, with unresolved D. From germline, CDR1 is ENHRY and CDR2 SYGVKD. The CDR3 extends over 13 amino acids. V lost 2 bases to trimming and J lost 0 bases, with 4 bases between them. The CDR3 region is CAISEGLNTEAFF. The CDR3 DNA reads TGTGCCATCAGTGAGGGGTTGAACACTGAAGCTTTCTTT.

CDR3 loop: CASRVSGSPNTGELFF. The DNA for the CDR3 is TGTGCCAGCAGAGTGAGCGGGAGCCCAAACACCGGGGAGCTGTTTTTT. This chain uses TRBV7-9 with TRBJ2-2; 8 bases align to TRBD2. Germline V gives CDR1 SEHNR, CDR2 FQNEAQ (reference sequence). The CDR3 has 16 amino acids. Trimming took 6 bases from V and 2 from J; bases not matched to a gene: 8. The variable domain in full, completed from reference TRBV7-9 and TRBJ2-2, reads DTGVSQNPRHKITKRGQNVTFRCDPISEHNRLYWYRQTLGQGPEFLTYFQNEAQLEKSRLLSDRFSAERPKGSFSTLEIQRTEQGDSAMYLCASRVSGSPNTGELFFGEGSRLTVL.

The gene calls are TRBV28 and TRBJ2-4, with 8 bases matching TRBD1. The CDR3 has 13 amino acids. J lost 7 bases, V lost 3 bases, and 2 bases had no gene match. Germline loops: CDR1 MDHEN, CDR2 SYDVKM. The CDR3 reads CASSFRTGNIQYF. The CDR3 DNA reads TGTGCCAGCAGTTTTAGGACAGGGAACATTCAGTACTTC.

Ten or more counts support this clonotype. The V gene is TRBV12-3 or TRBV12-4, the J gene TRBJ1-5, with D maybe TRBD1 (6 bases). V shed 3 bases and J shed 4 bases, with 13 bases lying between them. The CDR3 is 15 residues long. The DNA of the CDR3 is TGTGCCAGCAGTTTGTCCGGACAGCTAAATCAGCCCCAGCATTTT. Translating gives CASSLSGQLNQPQHF.

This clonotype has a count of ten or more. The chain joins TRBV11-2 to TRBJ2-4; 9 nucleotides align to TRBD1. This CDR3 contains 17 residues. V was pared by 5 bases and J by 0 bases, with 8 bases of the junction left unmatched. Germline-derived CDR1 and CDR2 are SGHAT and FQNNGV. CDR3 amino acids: CASSQIGQGKAKNIQYF. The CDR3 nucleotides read TGTGCCAGCAGCCAAATCGGACAGGGGAAAGCCAAAAACATTCAGTACTTC. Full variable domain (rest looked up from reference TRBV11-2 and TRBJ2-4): EAGVAQSPRYKIIEKRQSVAFWCNPISGHATLYWYQQILGQGPKLLIQFQNNGVVDDSQLPKDRFSAERLKGVDSTLKIQPAKLEDSAVYLCASSQIGQGKAKNIQYFGAGTRLSVL.

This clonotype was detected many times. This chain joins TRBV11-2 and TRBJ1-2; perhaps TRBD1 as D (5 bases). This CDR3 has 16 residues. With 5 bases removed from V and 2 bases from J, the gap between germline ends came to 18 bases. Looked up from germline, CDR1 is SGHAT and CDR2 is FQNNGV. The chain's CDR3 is CASSLRGAGPNYGYTF. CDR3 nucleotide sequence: TGTGCCAGCAGCCTACGGGGTGCAGGGCCGAACTATGGCTACACCTTC.

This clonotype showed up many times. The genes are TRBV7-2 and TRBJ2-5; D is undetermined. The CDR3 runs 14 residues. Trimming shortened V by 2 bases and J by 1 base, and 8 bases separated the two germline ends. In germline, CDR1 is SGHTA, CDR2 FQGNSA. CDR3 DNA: TGTGCCAGCAGCTTATATAACGTCCAAGAGACCCAGTACTTC. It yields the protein CASSLYNVQETQYF.

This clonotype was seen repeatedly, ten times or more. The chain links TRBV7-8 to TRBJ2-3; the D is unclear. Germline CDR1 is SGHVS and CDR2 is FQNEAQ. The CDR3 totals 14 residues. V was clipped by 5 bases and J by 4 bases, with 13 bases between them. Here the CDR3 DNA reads TGTGCCAGCAGCCGGCGTAGCAATGCAGATACGCAGTATTTT. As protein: CASSRRSNADTQYF.

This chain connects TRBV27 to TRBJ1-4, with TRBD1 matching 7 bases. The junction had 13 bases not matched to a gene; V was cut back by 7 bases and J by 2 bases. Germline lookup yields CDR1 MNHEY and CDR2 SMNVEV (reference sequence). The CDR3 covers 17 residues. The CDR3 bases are TGTGCCAGCATCTCAGATAGACAGGGCGGGACTAATGAAAAACTGTTTTTT. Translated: CASISDRQGGTNEKLFF.

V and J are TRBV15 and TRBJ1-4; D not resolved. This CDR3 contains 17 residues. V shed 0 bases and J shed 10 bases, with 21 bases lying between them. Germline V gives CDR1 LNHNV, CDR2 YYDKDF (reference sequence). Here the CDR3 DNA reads TGTGCCACCAGCAGAGATCTGGTTGGGGTGGCGGATGGAAAACTGTTTTTT. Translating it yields CATSRDLVGVADGKLFF. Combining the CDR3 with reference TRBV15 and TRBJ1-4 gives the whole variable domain DAMVIQNPRYQVTQFGKPVTLSCSQTLNHNVMYWYQQKSSQAPKLLFHYYDKDFNNEADTPDNFQSRRPNTSFCFLDIRSPGLGDTAMYLCATSRDLVGVADGKLFFGSGTQLSVL.

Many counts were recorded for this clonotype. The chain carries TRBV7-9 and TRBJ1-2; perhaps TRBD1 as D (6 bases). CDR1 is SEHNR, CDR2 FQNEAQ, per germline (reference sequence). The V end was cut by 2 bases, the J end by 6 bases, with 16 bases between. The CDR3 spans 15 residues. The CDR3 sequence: CASSLRRDIRDGYTF. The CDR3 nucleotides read TGTGCCAGCAGCTTAAGACGGGACATCAGGGATGGCTACACCTTC. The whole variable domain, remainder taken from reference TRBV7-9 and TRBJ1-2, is DTGVSQNPRHKITKRGQNVTFRCDPISEHNRLYWYRQTLGQGPEFLTYFQNEAQLEKSRLLSDRFSAERPKGSFSTLEIQRTEQGDSAMYLCASSLRRDIRDGYTFGSGTRLTVV.

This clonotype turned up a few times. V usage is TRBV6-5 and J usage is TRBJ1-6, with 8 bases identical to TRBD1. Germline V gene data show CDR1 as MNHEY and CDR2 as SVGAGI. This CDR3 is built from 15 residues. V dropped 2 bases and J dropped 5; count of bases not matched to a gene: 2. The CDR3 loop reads CASSYPGQDNSPLHF. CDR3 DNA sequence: TGTGCCAGCAGTTACCCGGGACAGGATAATTCACCCCTCCACTTT.

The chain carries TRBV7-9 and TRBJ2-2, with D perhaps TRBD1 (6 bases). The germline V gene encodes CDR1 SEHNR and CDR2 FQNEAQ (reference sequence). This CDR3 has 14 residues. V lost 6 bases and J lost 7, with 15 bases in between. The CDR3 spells CASRPNRVDGELFF. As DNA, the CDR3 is TGTGCCAGCAGACCTAACAGGGTCGACGGGGAGCTGTTTTTT.

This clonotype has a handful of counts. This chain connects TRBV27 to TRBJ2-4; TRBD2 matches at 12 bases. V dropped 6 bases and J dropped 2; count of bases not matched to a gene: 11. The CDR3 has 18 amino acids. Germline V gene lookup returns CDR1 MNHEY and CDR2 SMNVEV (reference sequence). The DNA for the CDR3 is TGTGCCAGCAGAGGGGCCTCTAGCGGGAGGGAACCCAAAAACATTCAGTACTTC. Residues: CASRGASSGREPKNIQYF.

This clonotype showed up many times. The CDR3 nucleotides read TGTGCCAGCAGTTTAGGACAGGATCTAATTTTTAGCTCCTACGAGCAGTACTTC. It codes for CASSLGQDLIFSSYEQYF. The rearrangement links TRBV12-3 or TRBV12-4 to TRBJ2-7, with D possibly matching TRBD1 (6 bases). This CDR3 is 18 amino acids long. The germline V and J ends were trimmed by 1 base and 0 bases, with 19 bases remaining between them.

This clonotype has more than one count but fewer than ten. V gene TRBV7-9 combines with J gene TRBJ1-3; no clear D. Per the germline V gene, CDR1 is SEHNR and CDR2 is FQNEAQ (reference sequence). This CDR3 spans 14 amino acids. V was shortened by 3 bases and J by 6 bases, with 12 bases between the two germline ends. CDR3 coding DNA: TGTGCCAGCAGCTTTAGGTCCAGCGAAAACACCATATATTTT. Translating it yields CASSFRSSENTIYF.

The CDR3 coding sequence is TGTGCCATCAGTGAGTCGGGAGGACAGGACTACGAGCAGTACTTC. Translation: CAISESGGQDYEQYF. This chain links TRBV10-3 with TRBJ2-7; the D gene is possibly TRBD1 (7 bases). The CDR3 sequence is 15 residues long. Between the trimmed V and J ends, which lost 0 bases and 3 bases, there was a span of 12 bases. Germline lookup yields CDR1 ENHRY and CDR2 SYGVKD.